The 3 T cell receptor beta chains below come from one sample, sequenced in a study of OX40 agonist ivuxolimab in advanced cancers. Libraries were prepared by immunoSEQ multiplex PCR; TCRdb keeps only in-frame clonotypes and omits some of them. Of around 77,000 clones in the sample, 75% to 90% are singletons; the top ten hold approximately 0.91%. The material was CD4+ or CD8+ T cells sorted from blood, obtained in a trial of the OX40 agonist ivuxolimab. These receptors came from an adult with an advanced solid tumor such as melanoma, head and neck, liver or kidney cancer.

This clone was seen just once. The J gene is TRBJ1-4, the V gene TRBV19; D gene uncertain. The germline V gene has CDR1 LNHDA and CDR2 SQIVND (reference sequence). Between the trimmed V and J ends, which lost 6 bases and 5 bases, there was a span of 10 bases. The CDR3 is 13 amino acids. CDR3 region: CASRGSVNEKLFF. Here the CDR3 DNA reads TGTGCCAGTAGGGGTTCGGTGAATGAAAAACTGTTTTTT.

The CDR3 here is CASTRGLETQYF. DNA for the CDR3: TGTGCCAGCACCCGAGGATTGGAGACCCAGTACTTC. This chain links TRBV6-1 with TRBJ2-5; D remains ambiguous. From germline, CDR1 is MNHNS and CDR2 SASEGT. This CDR3 has 12 residues. V was pared by 7 bases and J by 5 bases, with 11 bases between.

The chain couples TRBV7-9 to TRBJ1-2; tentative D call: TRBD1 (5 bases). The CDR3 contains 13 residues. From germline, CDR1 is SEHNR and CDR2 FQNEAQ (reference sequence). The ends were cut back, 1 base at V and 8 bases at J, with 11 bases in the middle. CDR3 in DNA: TGTGCCAGCAGCTTAGGTACAGGCGGCGGCTACACCTTC. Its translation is CASSLGTGGGYTF. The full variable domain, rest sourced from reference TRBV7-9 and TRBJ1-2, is DTGVSQNPRHKITKRGQNVTFRCDPISEHNRLYWYRQTLGQGPEFLTYFQNEAQLEKSRLLSDRFSAERPKGSFSTLEIQRTEQGDSAMYLCASSLGTGGGYTFGSGTRLTVV.